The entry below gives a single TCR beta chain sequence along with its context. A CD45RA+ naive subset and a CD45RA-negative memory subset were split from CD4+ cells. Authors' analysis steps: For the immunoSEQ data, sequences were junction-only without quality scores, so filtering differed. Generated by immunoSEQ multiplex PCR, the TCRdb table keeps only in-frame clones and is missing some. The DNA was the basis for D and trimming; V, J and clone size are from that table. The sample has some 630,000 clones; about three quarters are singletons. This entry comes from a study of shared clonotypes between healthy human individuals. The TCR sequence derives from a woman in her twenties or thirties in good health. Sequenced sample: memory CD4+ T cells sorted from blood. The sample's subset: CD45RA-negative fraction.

The CDR3 region is CASSLIRNTGELFF. The CDR3, as DNA: TGTGCCAGCAGCTTAATCCGGAACACCGGGGAGCTGTTTTTT. This chain uses TRBV11-1 with TRBJ2-2; unclear D gene. CDR1 is SGHAT and CDR2 is FQDESV in the germline V gene (reference sequence). CDR3 length: 14 amino acids. The V gene lost 2 bases and the J gene lost 1 base, with 5 bases spanning the gap.